The 27 T cell receptor beta chains listed next were all sequenced from one sample in a study of blood T cell repertoires in COVID-19. Generated by immunoSEQ multiplex PCR, the TCRdb table keeps only in-frame clones and is missing some. The sample lists about 230,000 clones, 70% to 90% occurring once. The sample consisted of peripheral blood. Every receptor here comes from a man aged 50-59 years with COVID-19, enrolled during active disease.

This chain joins TRBV4-1 and TRBJ2-1; TRBD1 might be the D (6 bases). CDR1 MGHRA and CDR2 YSYEKL come from the germline V gene. The CDR3 sequence is 15 residues long. The ends were cut back, 9 bases at V and 9 bases at J, with 24 bases in the middle. The CDR3 coding sequence is TGCGCCAGTACAAGGGTGCAGGGGACACGTGGTGAGCAGTTCTTC. Amino acids: CASTRVQGTRGEQFF.

This chain connects TRBV10-2 to TRBJ1-2; D is possibly TRBD1 (6 bases). CDR3 length: 14 amino acids. The ends were cut back, 2 bases at V and 2 bases at J, with 9 bases in the middle. Per germline, CDR1 WSHSY and CDR2 SAAADI. CDR3: CASSETGRNYGYTF. The CDR3 region has the DNA TGCGCCAGCAGTGAGACAGGGCGGAACTATGGCTACACCTTC.

V is TRBV6-5 and J is TRBJ2-3, with a tentative D call TRBD2 (7 bases). CDR3 size: 13 residues. Germline values: CDR1 MNHEY, CDR2 SVGAGI. The V end was cut by 7 bases, the J end by 2 bases, with 10 bases between. The DNA for the CDR3 is TGTGCCAGCAAGGGGGGGTCCACAGATACGCAGTATTTT. This gives the protein CASKGGSTDTQYF.

This clone was recorded once. The V call is TRBV10-3, the J call TRBJ2-7, with 9 bases identical to TRBD2. This CDR3 is built from 14 residues. CDR1 is ENHRY, CDR2 SYGVKD, per germline. Losses at the gene ends were 8 bases for V and 6 bases for J; bases not matched to a gene: 11. In DNA form, the CDR3 reads TGTGCCATCGTACCGGGACTAGCCACGGGCGAGCAGTACTTC. Encoded protein: CAIVPGLATGEQYF.

The chain has TRBV6-1 and TRBJ1-6; no clear D gene. Germline CDR1 MNHNS, CDR2 SASEGT. Trimming took off 1 base at V and 0 bases at J, with 7 bases between the two ends. The CDR3 totals 16 residues. CDR3 loop: CASSEGPHSYNSPLHF. For the CDR3, the DNA is TGTGCCAGCAGTGAAGGTCCCCACTCCTATAATTCACCCCTCCACTTT.

The CDR3 sequence is CASSPLDQETQYF. The DNA for the CDR3 is TGTGCCAGCTCACCATTAGACCAAGAGACCCAGTACTTC. The gene calls are TRBV18 and TRBJ2-5, with unresolved D. V was trimmed by 2 bases and J by 0 bases, leaving 4 bases between them. Per the germline V gene, CDR1 is KGHSH and CDR2 is LQKENI. The CDR3 spans 13 residues.

This clone showed up just a few times. The chain couples TRBV9 to TRBJ2-2; 8 bases fit TRBD1. V trimming: 0 bases; J trimming: 7 bases; junction bases outside the gene matches: 11. Germline V lookup: CDR1 SGDLS, CDR2 YYNGEE. This CDR3 is built from 17 residues. CDR3 amino acids: CASSVGRGQVVSGELFF. CDR3 DNA: TGTGCCAGCAGCGTAGGTCGGGGACAGGTGGTGAGCGGGGAGCTGTTTTTT.

The CDR3 sequence: CASSKPGDNSNQPQHF. CDR3 nucleotide sequence: TGTGCCAGCAGCAAACCGGGGGATAATAGCAATCAGCCCCAGCATTTT. V gene TRBV21-1 combines with J gene TRBJ1-5. TRBV21-1 counts as a pseudogene. The CDR3 contains 16 residues.

V usage is TRBV6-1 and J usage is TRBJ2-7; tentative D call: TRBD2 (5 bases). Trimming pared 2 bases from V and 6 bases from J, leaving 14 bases between. Germline CDR1 and CDR2: MNHNS and SASEGT. The length of the CDR3 is 14 residues. CDR3 coding DNA: TGTGCCAGCAGTGAAAAGGGTAGCCTAGCCGAGCAGTACTTC. Its translation: CASSEKGSLAEQYF.

This chain uses TRBV6-6 with TRBJ1-5, with a weak D call TRBD1 (5 bases). Trimming took 6 bases from V and 6 from J, leaving 9 bases between them. The CDR3 totals 12 residues. Germline assignment: CDR1 MNHNY and CDR2 SVGAGI (reference sequence). Written as DNA, the CDR3 is TGTGCCAGCAGCCTGGGGGGTCAGCCCCAGCATTTT. Protein sequence: CASSLGGQPQHF.

This clone occurred once. The chain combines TRBV5-4 with TRBJ1-3, with D unclear. The CDR3 loop spans 14 amino acids. V lost 0 bases, J lost 0 bases, and 4 bases lay in between. Germline assignment: CDR1 SGHNT and CDR2 YYREEE (reference sequence). The CDR3 DNA reads as TGTGCCAGCAGCTTGGGAGACTCTGGAAACACCATATATTTT. Translation gives CASSLGDSGNTIYF. The full variable domain, rest sourced from reference TRBV5-4 and TRBJ1-3, is ETGVTQSPTHLIKTRGQQVTLRCSSQSGHNTVSWYQQALGQGPQFIFQYYREEENGRGNFPPRFSGLQFPNYSSELNVNALELDDSALYLCASSLGDSGNTIYFGEGSWLTVV.

The rearrangement joins TRBV7-9 to TRBJ2-7; TRBD1 matches 9 bases. V lost 5 bases to trimming and J lost 13 bases; unmatched junction nucleotides: 9. The CDR3 covers 12 residues. Germline-derived CDR1 and CDR2 are SEHNR and FQNEAQ (reference sequence). The CDR3: CASSQDRGWSYF. DNA of the CDR3: TGTGCCAGCAGCCAAGACAGGGGGTGGTCATACTTC. The full variable domain, rest sourced from reference TRBV7-9 and TRBJ2-7, is DTGVSQNPRHKITKRGQNVTFRCDPISEHNRLYWYRQTLGQGPEFLTYFQNEAQLEKSRLLSDRFSAERPKGSFSTLEIQRTEQGDSAMYLCASSQDRGWSYFGPGTRLTVT.

The CDR3 bases are TGTGCCAGCAGTTACGGGGCGAAATACAATGAGCAGTTCTTC. It is translated as CASSYGAKYNEQFF. The chain links TRBV6-6 to TRBJ2-1, with D perhaps TRBD1 (5 bases). The CDR3 runs to 14 residues. Deletions cut 2 bases from V and 4 bases from J, with 9 bases between. The germline V gene has CDR1 MNHNY and CDR2 SVGAGI (reference sequence).

The chain links TRBV18 to TRBJ2-5; D ambiguous. The V end was cut by 4 bases, the J end by 5 bases, with 11 bases between. This CDR3 comprises 13 residues. The germline CDR1 and CDR2 sequences are KGHSH and LQKENI. The CDR3 region has the DNA TGTGCCAGCTCACGACATCCTGCTGAGACCCAGTACTTC. This translates into CASSRHPAETQYF.

This chain uses TRBV4-3 with TRBJ2-1, with 9 bases lining up with TRBD1. J gave up 0 bases and V 3 bases, and 6 bases lay outside the gene matches. The CDR3 is 17 amino acids. From germline, CDR1 is LGHNA and CDR2 YSLEER. CDR3 DNA: TGCGCCAGCAGCCATAGGATGACAGGGGGCTCCTACAATGAGCAGTTCTTC. It specifies CASSHRMTGGSYNEQFF.

About this clone itself: This sequence may be a read error, since a much larger clone differs from it by one base. Other nucleotide sequences in the sample specify the same CDR3. The chain is built from TRBV12-3 or TRBV12-4 and TRBJ1-1; D is possibly TRBD1 (5 bases). V was clipped by 3 bases and J by 1 base, with 6 bases between them. This CDR3 comprises 13 residues. CDR3 sequence reads: CASSFDRNTEAFF. The CDR3 bases are TGTGCCAGCAGTTTCGACAGGAACACTGAAGCTTTCTTT.

The rearrangement uses TRBV6-5 and TRBJ2-1, with 13 bases aligning to TRBD2. Trimming at V came to 7 bases and at J to 9 bases, leaving 9 bases not matched to a gene. Germline V CDR1 and CDR2: MNHEY, SVGAGI. This CDR3 is built from 15 residues. The CDR3 bases are TGTGCCAGCAAGACTAGCGGGGGGAGAGGAGGTGAGCAGTTCTTC. Amino acids: CASKTSGGRGGEQFF.

The chain is built from TRBV10-3 and TRBJ2-3, with TRBD1 matching 7 bases. Trimming removed 9 bases from V and 1 base from J; junction bases left unmatched: 4. The CDR3 is 13 amino acids. Looked up from germline, CDR1 is ENHRY and CDR2 is SYGVKD. The CDR3 bases are TGTGCCATACGACAGGGCGGCACAGATACGCAGTATTTT. This translates into CAIRQGGTDTQYF.

The rearrangement joins TRBV6-1 to TRBJ2-5, with D perhaps TRBD2 (6 bases). The CDR3 has 18 amino acids. Germline V gene data show CDR1 as MNHNS and CDR2 as SASEGT. Trimming cost V 1 base and J 1 base, with 19 bases left between them. The CDR3 loop is CASSEELWGVGAQETQYF. The CDR3 DNA reads as TGTGCCAGCAGTGAAGAGTTATGGGGGGTTGGCGCCCAAGAGACCCAGTACTTC.

This rearrangement joins TRBV18 to TRBJ2-7, with TRBD1 identical over 7 bases. Germline V gives CDR1 KGHSH, CDR2 LQKENI. The CDR3 length is 14 residues. With V trimmed by 3 bases and J by 5 bases, 7 bases remained unmatched. CDR3 sequence reads: CASSPGQIPDEQYF. Written as DNA, the CDR3 is TGTGCCAGCTCACCGGGACAGATCCCTGACGAGCAGTACTTC.

This clone was picked up one time. The V and J genes are TRBV15 and TRBJ2-5; 7 nucleotides align to TRBD1. The germline V gene encodes CDR1 LNHNV and CDR2 YYDKDF (reference sequence). Losses at the gene ends were 1 base for V and 0 bases for J; bases not matched to a gene: 8. The CDR3 sequence is 17 residues long. CDR3 residues: CATSRARQGLYQETQYF. The CDR3 bases are TGTGCCACCAGCAGAGCAAGACAGGGCCTGTACCAAGAGACCCAGTACTTC.

The chain carries TRBV10-3 and TRBJ1-1; D not resolved. V was pared by 2 bases and J by 5 bases, with 18 bases between. Per germline, CDR1 ENHRY and CDR2 SYGVKD. The CDR3 runs 16 residues. The CDR3 bases are TGTGCCATCAGTGAGCCCGAGGAGGAAGAATTTACTGAAGCTTTCTTT. It is translated as CAISEPEEEEFTEAFF.

This clone turned up a few times. The chain carries TRBV4-2 and TRBJ1-5, with TRBD1 identical over 12 bases. This CDR3 is 18 amino acids long. The germline CDR1 and CDR2 sequences are LGHNA and YNFKEQ. V lost 0 bases, J lost 7 bases, and 10 bases stayed unmatched. Here the CDR3 DNA reads TGTGCCAGCAGCCAAGATTTAGGGGGACAGGGGGCGAGGCAGCCCCAGCATTTT. Its translation is CASSQDLGGQGARQPQHF.

This sequence joins TRBV5-5 and TRBJ2-5, with D unresolved. V gave up 0 bases and J gave up 1 base, with 7 bases separating them. The CDR3 is 14 residues long. Germline V gene sequence: CDR1 SGHKS, CDR2 YYEKEE (reference sequence). The CDR3 sequence is CASSLVAVQETQYF. CDR3 bases: TGTGCCAGCAGCTTGGTTGCAGTCCAAGAGACCCAGTACTTC.

Concerning this clone itself: The same CDR3 is also encoded by other DNA sequences in this sample. The rearrangement joins TRBV7-6 to TRBJ1-1, with D unresolved. CDR3 length: 11 residues. Germline-derived CDR1 and CDR2 are SGHVS and FNYEAQ. The V and J ends lost 9 bases and 1 base respectively, with 6 bases between them. The CDR3 protein is CASSQNTEAFF. The CDR3 DNA is TGTGCCAGTAGTCAGAACACTGAAGCTTTCTTT. Combining the CDR3 with reference TRBV7-6 and TRBJ1-1 gives the whole variable domain GAGVSQSPRYKVTKRGQDVALRCDPISGHVSLYWYRQALGQGPEFLTYFNYEAQQDKSGLPNDRFSAERPEGSISTLTIQRTEQRDSAMYRCASSQNTEAFFGQGTRLTVV.

V is TRBV6-2 or TRBV6-3 and J is TRBJ2-2; 9 positions agree with TRBD1. V lost 0 bases, J lost 0 bases, and 2 bases stayed unmatched. The CDR3 is 17 amino acids. Germline CDR1 is MNHEY and CDR2 is SVGEGT. CDR3 bases: TGTGCCAGCAGTTACTCGAGGGACAGGGCGAACACCGGGGAGCTGTTTTTT. Translation: CASSYSRDRANTGELFF.

The rearrangement joins TRBV6-5 to TRBJ2-1; no clear D. The CDR3 runs 14 residues. V lost 5 bases and J 7 bases, leaving 15 bases between the germline ends. Germline CDR1 and CDR2: MNHEY and SVGAGI. CDR3 DNA sequence: TGTGCCAGCAGTCTCTACCCCATTGCGAATGAGCAGTTCTTC. It codes for CASSLYPIANEQFF.